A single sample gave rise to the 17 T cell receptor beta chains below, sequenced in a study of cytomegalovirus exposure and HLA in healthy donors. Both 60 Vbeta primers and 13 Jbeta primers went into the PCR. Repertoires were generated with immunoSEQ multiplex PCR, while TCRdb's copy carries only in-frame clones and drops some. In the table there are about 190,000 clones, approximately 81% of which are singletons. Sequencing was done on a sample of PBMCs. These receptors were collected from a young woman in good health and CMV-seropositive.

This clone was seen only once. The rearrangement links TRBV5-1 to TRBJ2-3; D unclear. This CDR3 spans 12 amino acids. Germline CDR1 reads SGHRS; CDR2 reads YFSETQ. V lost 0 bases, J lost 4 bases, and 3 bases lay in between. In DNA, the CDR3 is TGCGCCAGCAGCTTGGCCGCAGATACGCAGTATTTT. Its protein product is CASSLAADTQYF.

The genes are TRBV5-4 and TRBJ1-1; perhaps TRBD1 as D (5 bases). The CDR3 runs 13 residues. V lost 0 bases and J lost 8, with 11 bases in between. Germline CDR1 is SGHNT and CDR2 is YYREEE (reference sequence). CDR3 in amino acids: CASSLARGSEAFF. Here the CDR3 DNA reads TGTGCCAGCAGCTTGGCAAGGGGATCAGAAGCTTTCTTT.

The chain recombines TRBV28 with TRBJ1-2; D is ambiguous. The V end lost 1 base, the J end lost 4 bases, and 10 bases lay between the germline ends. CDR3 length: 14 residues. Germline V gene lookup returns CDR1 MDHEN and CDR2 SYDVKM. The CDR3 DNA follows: TGTGCCAGCAGTTTATTAGCCGGGTCCTATGGCTACACCTTC. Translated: CASSLLAGSYGYTF.

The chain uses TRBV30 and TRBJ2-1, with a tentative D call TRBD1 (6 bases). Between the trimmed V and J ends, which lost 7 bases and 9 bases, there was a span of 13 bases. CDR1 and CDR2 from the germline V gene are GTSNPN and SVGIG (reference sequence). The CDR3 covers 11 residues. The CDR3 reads CASSGAVEQFF. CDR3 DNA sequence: TGTGCCTCCTCAGGGGCTGTTGAGCAGTTCTTC.

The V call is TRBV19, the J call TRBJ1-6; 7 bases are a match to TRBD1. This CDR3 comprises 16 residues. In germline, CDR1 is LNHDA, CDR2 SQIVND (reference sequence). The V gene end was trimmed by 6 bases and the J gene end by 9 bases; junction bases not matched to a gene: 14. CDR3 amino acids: CASRSPRQGPGSPLHF. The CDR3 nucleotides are TGTGCCAGTAGAAGTCCCCGACAGGGCCCCGGTTCACCCCTCCACTTT.

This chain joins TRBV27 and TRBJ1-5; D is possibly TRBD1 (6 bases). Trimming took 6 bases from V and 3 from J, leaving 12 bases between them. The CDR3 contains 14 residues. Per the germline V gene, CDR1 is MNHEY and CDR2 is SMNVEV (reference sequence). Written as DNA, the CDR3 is TGTGCCAGCAGAACCGGACAGAACAATCAGCCCCAGCATTTT. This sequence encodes CASRTGQNNQPQHF.

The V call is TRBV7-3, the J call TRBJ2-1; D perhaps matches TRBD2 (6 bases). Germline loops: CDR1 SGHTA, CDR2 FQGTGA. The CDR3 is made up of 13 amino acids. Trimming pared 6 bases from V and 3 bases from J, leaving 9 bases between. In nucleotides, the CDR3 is TGTGCCAGCAGGACGGACTACTACAATGAGCAGTTCTTC. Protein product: CASRTDYYNEQFF.

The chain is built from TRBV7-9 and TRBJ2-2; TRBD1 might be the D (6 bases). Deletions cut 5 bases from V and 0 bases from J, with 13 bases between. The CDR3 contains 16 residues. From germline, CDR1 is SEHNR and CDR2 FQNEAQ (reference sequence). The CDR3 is CASSGRTGPNTGELFF. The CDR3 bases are TGTGCCAGCAGCGGCCGAACAGGGCCGAACACCGGGGAGCTGTTTTTT.

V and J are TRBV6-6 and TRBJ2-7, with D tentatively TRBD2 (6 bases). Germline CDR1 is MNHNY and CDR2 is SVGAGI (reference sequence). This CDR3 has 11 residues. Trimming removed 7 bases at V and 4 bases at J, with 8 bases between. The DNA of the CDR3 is TGTGCCAGCACAGGGACTTACGAGCAGTACTTC. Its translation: CASTGTYEQYF.

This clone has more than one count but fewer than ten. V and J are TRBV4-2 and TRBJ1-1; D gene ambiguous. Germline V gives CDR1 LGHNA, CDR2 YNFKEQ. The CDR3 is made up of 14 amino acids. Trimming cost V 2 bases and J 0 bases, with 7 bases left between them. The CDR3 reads CASSQPQVNTEAFF. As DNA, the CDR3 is TGTGCCAGCAGCCAACCACAAGTGAACACTGAAGCTTTCTTT.

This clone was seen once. In DNA form, the CDR3 reads TGTGCCAGCAGTGACCTTATCGACAGGGACCACAATGAGCAGTTCTTC. This translates into CASSDLIDRDHNEQFF. The chain couples TRBV6-4 to TRBJ2-1; TRBD1 matches at 7 bases. The junction had 9 bases not matched to a gene; V was cut back by 2 bases and J by 5 bases. CDR1 is MRHNA, CDR2 SNTAGT, per germline. The CDR3 covers 16 residues.

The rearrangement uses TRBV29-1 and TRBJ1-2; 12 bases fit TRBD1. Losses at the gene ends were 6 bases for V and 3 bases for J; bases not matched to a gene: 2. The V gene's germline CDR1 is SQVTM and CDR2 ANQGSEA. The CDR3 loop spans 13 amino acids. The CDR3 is CSVGQGADYGYTF. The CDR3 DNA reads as TGCAGCGTGGGACAGGGGGCGGACTATGGCTACACCTTC. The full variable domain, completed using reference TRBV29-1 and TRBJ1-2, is SAVISQKPSRDICQRGTSLTIQCQVDSQVTMMFWYRQQPGQSLTLIATANQGSEATYESGFVIDKFPISRPNLTFSTLTVSNMSPEDSSIYLCSVGQGADYGYTFGSGTRLTVV.

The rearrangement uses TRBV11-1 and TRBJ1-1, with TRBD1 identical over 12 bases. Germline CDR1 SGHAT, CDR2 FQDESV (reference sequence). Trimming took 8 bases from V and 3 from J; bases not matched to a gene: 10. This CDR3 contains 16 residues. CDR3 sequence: CASCGDRGRLDTEAFF. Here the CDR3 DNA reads TGTGCCAGCTGCGGGGACAGGGGGCGCTTGGACACTGAAGCTTTCTTT.

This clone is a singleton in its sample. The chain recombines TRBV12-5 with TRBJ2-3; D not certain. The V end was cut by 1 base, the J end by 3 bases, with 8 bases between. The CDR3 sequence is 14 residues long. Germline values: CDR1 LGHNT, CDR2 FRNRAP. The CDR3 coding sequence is TGTGCTAGTGGTTTGGGGCAAGTTACAGATACGCAGTATTTT. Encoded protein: CASGLGQVTDTQYF.

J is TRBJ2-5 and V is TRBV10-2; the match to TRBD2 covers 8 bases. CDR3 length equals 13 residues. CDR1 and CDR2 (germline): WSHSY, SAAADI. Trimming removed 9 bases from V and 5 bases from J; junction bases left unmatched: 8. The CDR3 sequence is CASRTSSGETQYF. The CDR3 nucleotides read TGCGCCAGTCGGACTAGCTCGGGGGAGACCCAGTACTTC.

The CDR3 DNA is TGTGCCAGCAGCTTGGACCTCACAGGGAGCACTGAAGCTTTCTTT. Translated: CASSLDLTGSTEAFF. The rearrangement uses TRBV5-4 and TRBJ1-1, with D possibly matching TRBD1 (6 bases). The CDR3 covers 15 residues. The germline V gene has CDR1 SGHNT and CDR2 YYREEE (reference sequence). The V and J ends lost 0 bases and 4 bases respectively, with 13 bases between them.

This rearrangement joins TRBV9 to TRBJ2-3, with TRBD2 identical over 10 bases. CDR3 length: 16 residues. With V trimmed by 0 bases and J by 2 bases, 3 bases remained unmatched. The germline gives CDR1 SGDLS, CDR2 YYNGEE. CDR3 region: CASSVDGTSVTDTQYF. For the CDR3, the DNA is TGTGCCAGCAGCGTAGATGGGACTAGCGTCACAGATACGCAGTATTTT.